There are a few counts of the clone carrying this T cell receptor beta chain. The record originates from a study of spatial heterogeneity in lung cancer. Regarding time point: blood at routine non-recurrence follow-up after resection. Without sorting, whole RNA was sequenced from tumor, nontumor lung or frozen PBMC. A single record per CDR3 protein comes from TCRdb applying MiXCR to the 5' RACE reads. This table holds around 110,000 distinct CDR3 sequences, more than 9% found once. This specimen was PBMCs, taken at follow-up. This sequence originates from a male donor with early-stage non-small cell lung cancer.

The CDR3 sequence is CASSPRREGTGELFF. CDR3 coding DNA: TGTGCCAGCAGTCCCCGCAGGGAGGGCACCGGGGAGCTGTTTTTT. The rearrangement links TRBV12-3 or TRBV12-4 to TRBJ2-2, with TRBD2 matching over 7 bases. This CDR3 region has 15 residues. Germline trimming cut 5 bases from V and 4 bases from J; bases unmatched to any gene: 7.